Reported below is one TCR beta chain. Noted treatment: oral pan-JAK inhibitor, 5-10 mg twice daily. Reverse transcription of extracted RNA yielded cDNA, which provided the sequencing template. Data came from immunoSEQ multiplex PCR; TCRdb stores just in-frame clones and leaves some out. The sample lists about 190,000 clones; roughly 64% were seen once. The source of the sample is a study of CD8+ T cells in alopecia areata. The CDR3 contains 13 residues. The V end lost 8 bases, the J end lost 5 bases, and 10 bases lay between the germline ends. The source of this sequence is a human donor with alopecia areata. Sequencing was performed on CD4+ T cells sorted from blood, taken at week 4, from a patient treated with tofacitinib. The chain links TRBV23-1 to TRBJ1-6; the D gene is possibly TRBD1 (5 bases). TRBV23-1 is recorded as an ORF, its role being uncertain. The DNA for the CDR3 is TGCGCCAGCCGGGACCGGAATAATTCACCCCTCCACTTT. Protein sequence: CASRDRNNSPLHF.